Listed below are T cell receptor beta chains from one sample, sequenced in a study of OX40 agonist ivuxolimab in advanced cancers. Some clones are missing from TCRdb's copy, which holds only in-frame ones; the method was immunoSEQ multiplex PCR. The sample has over 45,000 clones, under 85% seen once. The sequenced sample was CD4+ or CD8+ T cells sorted from blood, obtained in a trial of the OX40 agonist ivuxolimab. The receptors were sampled from an adult with an advanced solid tumor such as melanoma, head and neck, liver or kidney cancer. Both conserved end residues are part of each CDR3. Each record gives: J gene, D gene, V gene, clone size, CDR3 DNA, CDR3 protein. A D gene is named only where the DNA matches it firmly. Not all rows give a size; the values are once, few, many and, for expanded clones, a class.

TRBJ1-5 | TRBD1 | TRBV6-1 | few | TGTGCCAGCAGTCTGACAGGGAGGCAGCCCCAGCATTTT | CASSLTGRQPQHF
TRBJ1-5 | NA | TRBV28 | few | TGTGCCAGCAGTTTAGAGCAGCCCCAGCATTTT | CASSLEQPQHF
TRBJ2-1 | NA | TRBV15 | NA | TGTGCCACCAGCAGCCGGACCCTAGGGTATGAGCAGTTCTTC | CATSSRTLGYEQFF
TRBJ1-2 | NA | TRBV27 | NA | TGTGCCAGCAGTCCAATCGGTGCCTATGGCTACACCTTC | CASSPIGAYGYTF
TRBJ2-7 | TRBD1 | TRBV28 | NA | TGTGCCAGCAGTCTCGACAGGGGGCAATACGAGCAGTACTTC | CASSLDRGQYEQYF
TRBJ2-1 | TRBD2 | TRBV5-1 | NA | TGCGCCAGCAGCTGGGGGACTAGCGGGAGTATCTACAATGAGCAGTTCTTC | CASSWGTSGSIYNEQFF
TRBJ1-1 | NA | TRBV6-1 | NA | TGTGCCAGCACCTTTCCGGGGGCCCACACTGAAGCTTTCTTT | CASTFPGAHTEAFF
TRBJ2-1 | TRBD1 | TRBV5-4 | NA | TGTGCCAGCAGCATAGGGGGCAATCCCTCTCCCGATGAGCAGTTCTTC | CASSIGGNPSPDEQFF
TRBJ2-2 | NA | TRBV6-5 | NA | TGTGCCAGCAGGACTTCGGGGGAGCTGTTTTTT | CASRTSGELFF
TRBJ2-7 | TRBD1 | TRBV14 | NA | TGTGCCAGCAGCCAGACACTCCGGGACAGATCCTACGAGCAGTACTTC | CASSQTLRDRSYEQYF
TRBJ2-7 | NA | TRBV6-1 | once | TGTGCCAGCAGTGAACGAGGGACTCTCCCGGGGGAGCAGTACTTC | CASSERGTLPGEQYF
TRBJ2-5 | TRBD1 | TRBV10-2 | NA | TGCGCCAGCGTTACAGGGGGAGCGGGGACCCAGTACTTC | CASVTGGAGTQYF
TRBJ2-7 | NA | TRBV5-1 | NA | TGCGCCAGCAGCTCAAGATCGGACACCCAGCGTGGGTCCTACGAGCAGTACTTC | CASSSRSDTQRGSYEQYF
TRBJ2-6 | NA | TRBV7-6 | NA | TGTGCCACCCATACTGGGGCCAACGTCCTGACTTTC | CATHTGANVLTF
TRBJ2-7 | NA | TRBV11-2 | NA | TGTGCCAGCAGCTTATGGGGCCCCGGGGCGGCGGAGCAGTACTTC | CASSLWGPGAAEQYF
TRBJ2-1 | NA | TRBV5-4 | NA | TGTGCCAGCAGCTTGCATAAGCAAAACAATGAGCAGTTCTTC | CASSLHKQNNEQFF
TRBJ1-2 | NA | TRBV7-9 | NA | TGTGCCAGCAGCTTAGATCCCTATGGCTACACCTTC | CASSLDPYGYTF
TRBJ2-7 | TRBD2 | TRBV29-1 | NA | TGCAGCGTTGCGCCGGGGGGCTCCTACGAGCAGTACTTC | CSVAPGGSYEQYF
TRBJ2-7 | TRBD2 | TRBV18 | NA | TGTGCCAGCTCACCAAGCGGGAGGCCCAGCTCCTACGAGCAGTACTTC | CASSPSGRPSSYEQYF
TRBJ1-5 | TRBD1 | TRBV23-1 | NA | TGCGCCAGCAGTCAATCTGGTGGTTTAGGGACAGGCCGGCCCCAGCATTTT | CASSQSGGLGTGRPQHF
TRBJ1-2 | NA | TRBV2 | NA | TGTGCCAGCAATGTGGGGCTGGGTTATGGCTACACCTTC | CASNVGLGYGYTF
TRBJ2-7 | TRBD2 | TRBV5-4 | NA | TGTGCCAGCAGCTTGGGGCGGGAGACATCCTACGAGCAGTACTTC | CASSLGRETSYEQYF
TRBJ1-5 | NA | TRBV10-3 | few | TGTGCCATCAGTGAGTCCCCAGATCATCAGCCCCAGCATTTT | CAISESPDHQPQHF
TRBJ1-1 | NA | TRBV6-1 | NA | TGTGCCAGCAGCTACCGGAACACTGAAGCTTTCTTT | CASSYRNTEAFF
TRBJ2-5 | NA | TRBV6-5 | NA | TGTGCCAGCAGGTCACTCTACGGGACCCAGTACTTC | CASRSLYGTQYF
TRBJ2-1 | TRBD2 | TRBV7-9 | NA | TGTGCCAGCAGCCTTAGCGGGAGGGTTAGGAATGAGCAGTTCTTC | CASSLSGRVRNEQFF
TRBJ2-1 | NA | TRBV28 | NA | TGTGCCAGCAGTTTAGCGGGAAGCTCCTACAATGAGCAGTTCTTC | CASSLAGSSYNEQFF
TRBJ2-3 | TRBD1 | TRBV18 | NA | TGTGCCAGCTCACCCCAAACAGGGGTCCAGCGAACAGATACGCAGTATTTT | CASSPQTGVQRTDTQYF
TRBJ2-2 | TRBD2 | TRBV6-1 | NA | TGTGCCAGCAGTGACCCACTAGCGGGAGGAGGCACCGGGGAGCTGTTTTTT | CASSDPLAGGGTGELFF
TRBJ2-2 | NA | TRBV7-2 | few | TGTGCCAGCCCCCTGGGGGCTCGCACCGGGGAGCTGTTTTTT | CASPLGARTGELFF